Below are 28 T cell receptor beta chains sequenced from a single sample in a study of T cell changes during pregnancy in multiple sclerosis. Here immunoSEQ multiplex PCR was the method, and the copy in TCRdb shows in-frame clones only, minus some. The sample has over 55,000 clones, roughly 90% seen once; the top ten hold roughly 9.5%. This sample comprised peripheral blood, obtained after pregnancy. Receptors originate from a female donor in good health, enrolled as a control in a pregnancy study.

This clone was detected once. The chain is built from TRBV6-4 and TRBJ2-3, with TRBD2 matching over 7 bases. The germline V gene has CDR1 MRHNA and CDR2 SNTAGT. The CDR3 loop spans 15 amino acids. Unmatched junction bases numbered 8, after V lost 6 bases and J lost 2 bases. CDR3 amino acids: CASRLSGAPTDTQYF. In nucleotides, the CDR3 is TGTGCCAGCAGATTGAGCGGGGCCCCCACAGATACGCAGTATTTT.

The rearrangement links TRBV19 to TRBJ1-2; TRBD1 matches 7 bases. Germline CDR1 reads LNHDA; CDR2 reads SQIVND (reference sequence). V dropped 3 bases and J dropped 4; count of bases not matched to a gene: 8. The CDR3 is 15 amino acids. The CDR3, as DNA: TGTGCCAGTAGTATTAGGGACAGTTCCCTCTATGGCTACACCTTC. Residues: CASSIRDSSLYGYTF.

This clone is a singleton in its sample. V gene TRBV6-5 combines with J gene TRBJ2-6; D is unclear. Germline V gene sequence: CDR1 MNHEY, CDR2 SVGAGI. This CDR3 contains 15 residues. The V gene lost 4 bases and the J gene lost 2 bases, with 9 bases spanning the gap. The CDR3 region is CASSSPVPGANVLTF. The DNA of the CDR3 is TGTGCCAGCAGTTCGCCGGTTCCTGGGGCCAACGTCCTGACTTTC.

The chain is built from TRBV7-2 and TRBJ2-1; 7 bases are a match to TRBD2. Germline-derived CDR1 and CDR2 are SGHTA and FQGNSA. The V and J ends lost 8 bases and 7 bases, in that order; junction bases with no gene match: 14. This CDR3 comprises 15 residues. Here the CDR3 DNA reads TGTGCCAGCGGGCTAGCGGACCTCCTTGGGAATGAGCAGTTCTTC. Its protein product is CASGLADLLGNEQFF.

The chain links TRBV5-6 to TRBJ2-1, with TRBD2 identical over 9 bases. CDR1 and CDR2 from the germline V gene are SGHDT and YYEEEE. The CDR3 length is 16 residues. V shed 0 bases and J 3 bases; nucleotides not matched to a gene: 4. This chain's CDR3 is CASSLGAGGHYNEQFF. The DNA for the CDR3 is TGTGCCAGCAGCTTGGGGGCGGGAGGGCACTACAATGAGCAGTTCTTC.

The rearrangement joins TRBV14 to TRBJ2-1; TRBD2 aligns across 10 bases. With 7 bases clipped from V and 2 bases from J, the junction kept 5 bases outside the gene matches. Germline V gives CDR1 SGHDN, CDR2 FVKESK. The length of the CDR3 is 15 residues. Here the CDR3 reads CASNPSGGAYNEQFF. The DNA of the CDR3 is TGTGCCAGCAACCCGAGCGGGGGGGCCTACAATGAGCAGTTCTTC.

CDR3 protein: CASSSPGAGAFF. The CDR3 coding sequence is TGTGCCAGCAGTTCTCCGGGAGCAGGGGCTTTCTTT. The gene calls are TRBV6-5 and TRBJ1-1, with TRBD1 as a possible D gene (5 bases). This CDR3 contains 12 residues. Trimming cost V 4 bases and J 11 bases, with 14 bases left between them. The germline V gene has CDR1 MNHEY and CDR2 SVGAGI.

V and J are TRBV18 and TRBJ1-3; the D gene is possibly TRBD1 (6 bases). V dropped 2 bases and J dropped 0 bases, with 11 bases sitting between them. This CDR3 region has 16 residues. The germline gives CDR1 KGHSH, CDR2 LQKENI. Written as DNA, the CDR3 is TGTGCCAGCTCACCAATCTGGACAGCCTCTGGAAACACCATATATTTT. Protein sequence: CASSPIWTASGNTIYF.

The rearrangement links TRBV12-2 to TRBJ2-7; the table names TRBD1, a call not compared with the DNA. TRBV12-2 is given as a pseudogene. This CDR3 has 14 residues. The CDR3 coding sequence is TGTGCAAGTCGCTTAGACCAGTTATCCCACGAGCAGTACTTC. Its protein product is CASRLDQLSHEQYF.

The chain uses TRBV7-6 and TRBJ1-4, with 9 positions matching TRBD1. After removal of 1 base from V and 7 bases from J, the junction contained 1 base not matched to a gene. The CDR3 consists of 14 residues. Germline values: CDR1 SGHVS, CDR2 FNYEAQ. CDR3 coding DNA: TGTGCCAGCAGCTTAGGGACAGGGGCTGAAAAACTGTTTTTT. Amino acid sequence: CASSLGTGAEKLFF.

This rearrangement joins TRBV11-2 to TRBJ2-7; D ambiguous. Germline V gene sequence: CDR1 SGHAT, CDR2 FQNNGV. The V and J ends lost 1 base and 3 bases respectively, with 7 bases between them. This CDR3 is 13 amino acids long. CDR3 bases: TGTGCCAGCAGCTTAGGTAGTCTCTACGAGCAGTACTTC. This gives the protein CASSLGSLYEQYF.

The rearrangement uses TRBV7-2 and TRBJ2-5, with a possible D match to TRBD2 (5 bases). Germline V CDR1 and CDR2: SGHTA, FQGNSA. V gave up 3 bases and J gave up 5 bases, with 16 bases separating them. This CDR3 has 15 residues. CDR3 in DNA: TGTGCCAGCAGCTTCCTGGGGAGTAAGGATGAGACCCAGTACTTC. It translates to CASSFLGSKDETQYF.

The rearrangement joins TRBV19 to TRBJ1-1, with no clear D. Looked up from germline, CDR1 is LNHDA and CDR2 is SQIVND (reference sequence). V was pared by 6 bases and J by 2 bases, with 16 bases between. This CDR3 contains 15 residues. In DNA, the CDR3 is TGTGCCAGTAGCCCCCCACGGTCAGGAAACACTGAAGCTTTCTTT. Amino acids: CASSPPRSGNTEAFF.

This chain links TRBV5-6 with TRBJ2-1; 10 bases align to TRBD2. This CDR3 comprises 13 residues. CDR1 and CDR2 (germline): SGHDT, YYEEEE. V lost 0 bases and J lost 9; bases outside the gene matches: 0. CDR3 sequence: CASSLASGGEQFF. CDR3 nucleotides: TGTGCCAGCAGCTTGGCTAGCGGGGGTGAGCAGTTCTTC.

The CDR3 reads CASSLKGAGEKLFF. The DNA of the CDR3 is TGTGCCAGCAGCCTGAAGGGCGCGGGAGAAAAACTGTTTTTT. The chain links TRBV7-9 to TRBJ1-4; unclear D gene. Trimming removed 5 bases at V and 8 bases at J, with 15 bases between. This CDR3 region has 14 residues. In germline, CDR1 is SEHNR, CDR2 FQNEAQ (reference sequence).

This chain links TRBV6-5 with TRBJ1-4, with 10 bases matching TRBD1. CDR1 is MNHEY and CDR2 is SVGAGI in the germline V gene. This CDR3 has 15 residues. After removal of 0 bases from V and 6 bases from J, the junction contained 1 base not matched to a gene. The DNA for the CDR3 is TGTGCCAGCAGTTACTCCGGGACAGGGGATGAAAAACTGTTTTTT. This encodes CASSYSGTGDEKLFF.

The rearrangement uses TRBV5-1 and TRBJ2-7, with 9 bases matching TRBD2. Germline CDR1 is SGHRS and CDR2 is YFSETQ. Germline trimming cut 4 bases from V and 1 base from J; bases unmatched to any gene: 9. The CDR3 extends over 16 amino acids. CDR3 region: CASSTLAGERSYEQYF. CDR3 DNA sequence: TGCGCCAGCAGCACATTAGCGGGAGAAAGGTCCTACGAGCAGTACTTC.

CDR3 DNA sequence: TGTGCCAGCAGCTTAGAATTTCTTCCTAGCGTTTACGAGCAGTACTTC. Encoded protein: CASSLEFLPSVYEQYF. The chain recombines TRBV7-6 with TRBJ2-7; a weak D match, TRBD2 (6 bases). This CDR3 contains 16 residues. V was shortened by 1 base and J by 4 bases, with 17 bases between the two germline ends. Germline CDR1 reads SGHVS; CDR2 reads FNYEAQ.

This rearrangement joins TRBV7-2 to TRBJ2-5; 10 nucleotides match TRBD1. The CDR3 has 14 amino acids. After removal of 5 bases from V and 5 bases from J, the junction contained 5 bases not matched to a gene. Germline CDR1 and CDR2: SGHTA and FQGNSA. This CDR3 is CASSMDRGGETQYF. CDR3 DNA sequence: TGTGCCAGCAGCATGGACAGGGGGGGGGAGACCCAGTACTTC. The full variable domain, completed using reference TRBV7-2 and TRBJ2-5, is GAGVSQSPSNKVTEKGKDVELRCDPISGHTALYWYRQSLGQGLEFLIYFQGNSAPDKSGLPSDRFSAERTGGSVSTLTIQRTQQEDSAVYLCASSMDRGGETQYFGPGTRLLVL.

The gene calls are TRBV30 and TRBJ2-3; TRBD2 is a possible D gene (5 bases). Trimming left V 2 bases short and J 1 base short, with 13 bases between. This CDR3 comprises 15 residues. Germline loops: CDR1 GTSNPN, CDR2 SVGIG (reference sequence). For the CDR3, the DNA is TGTGCCTGGAGTTCGCACGGGGTTGGCACAGATACGCAGTATTTT. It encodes CAWSSHGVGTDTQYF.

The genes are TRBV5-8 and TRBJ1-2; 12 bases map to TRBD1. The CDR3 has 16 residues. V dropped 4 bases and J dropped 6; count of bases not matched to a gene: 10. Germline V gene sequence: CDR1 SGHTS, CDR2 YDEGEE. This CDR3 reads CASSPGDRGLLHGYTF. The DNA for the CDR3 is TGTGCCAGCAGCCCGGGGGACAGGGGGCTCCTACATGGCTACACCTTC.

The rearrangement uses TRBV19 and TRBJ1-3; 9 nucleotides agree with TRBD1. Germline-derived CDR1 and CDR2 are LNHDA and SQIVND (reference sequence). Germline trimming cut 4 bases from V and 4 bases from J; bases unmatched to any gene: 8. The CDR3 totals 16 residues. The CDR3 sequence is CASSTGTGLNGNTIYF. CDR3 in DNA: TGTGCCAGTAGTACTGGGACAGGGCTAAACGGAAACACCATATATTTT.

In DNA, the CDR3 is TGTGCCAGCAGCGTAGCCCCGCAAGGGGCCAATGAGCAGTTCTTC. It is translated as CASSVAPQGANEQFF. The chain has TRBV9 and TRBJ2-1, with a possible D match to TRBD1 (5 bases). CDR1 and CDR2 (germline): SGDLS, YYNGEE. Deletions cut 0 bases from V and 6 bases from J, with 13 bases between. The CDR3 sequence is 15 residues long.

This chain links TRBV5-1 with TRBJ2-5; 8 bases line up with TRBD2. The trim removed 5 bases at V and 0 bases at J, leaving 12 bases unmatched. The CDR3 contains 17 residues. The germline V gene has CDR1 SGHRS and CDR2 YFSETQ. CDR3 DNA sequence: TGCGCCAGCAGACAGGCAGTCCGCGGGGGGTACCAAGAGACCCAGTACTTC. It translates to CASRQAVRGGYQETQYF.

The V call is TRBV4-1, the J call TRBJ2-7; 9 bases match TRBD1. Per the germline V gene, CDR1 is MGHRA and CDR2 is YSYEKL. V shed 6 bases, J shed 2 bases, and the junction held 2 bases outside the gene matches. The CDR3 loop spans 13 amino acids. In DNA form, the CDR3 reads TGCGCCAGCAGACGGACAGGGGCCTACGAGCAGTACTTC. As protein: CASRRTGAYEQYF.

CDR3 bases: TGCAGCGTTGCCGGGAGGCCACTTATGAACACTGAAGCTTTCTTT. Its protein is CSVAGRPLMNTEAFF. The chain couples TRBV29-1 to TRBJ1-1, with no clear D. The CDR3 is made up of 15 amino acids. The V gene's germline CDR1 is SQVTM and CDR2 ANQGSEA. The ends were cut back, 4 bases at V and 0 bases at J, with 15 bases in the middle. Full variable domain (missing parts from reference TRBV29-1 and TRBJ1-1): SAVISQKPSRDICQRGTSLTIQCQVDSQVTMMFWYRQQPGQSLTLIATANQGSEATYESGFVIDKFPISRPNLTFSTLTVSNMSPEDSSIYLCSVAGRPLMNTEAFFGQGTRLTVV.

The CDR3 protein is CASTPPGGGAYSDEQYF. CDR3 in DNA: TGTGCCAGCACCCCCCCAGGAGGGGGGGCCTATTCGGACGAGCAGTACTTC. The rearrangement links TRBV7-2 to TRBJ2-7; tentative D call: TRBD2 (7 bases). The germline V and J ends were trimmed by 7 bases and 5 bases, with 27 bases remaining between them. Looked up from germline, CDR1 is SGHTA and CDR2 is FQGNSA. CDR3 length: 17 amino acids.

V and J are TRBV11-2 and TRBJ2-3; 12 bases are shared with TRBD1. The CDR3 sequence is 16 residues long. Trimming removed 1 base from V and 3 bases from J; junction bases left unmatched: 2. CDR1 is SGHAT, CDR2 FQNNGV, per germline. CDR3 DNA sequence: TGTGCCAGCAGCTTAGGGGACAGGGGGCTGACAGATACGCAGTATTTT. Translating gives CASSLGDRGLTDTQYF.